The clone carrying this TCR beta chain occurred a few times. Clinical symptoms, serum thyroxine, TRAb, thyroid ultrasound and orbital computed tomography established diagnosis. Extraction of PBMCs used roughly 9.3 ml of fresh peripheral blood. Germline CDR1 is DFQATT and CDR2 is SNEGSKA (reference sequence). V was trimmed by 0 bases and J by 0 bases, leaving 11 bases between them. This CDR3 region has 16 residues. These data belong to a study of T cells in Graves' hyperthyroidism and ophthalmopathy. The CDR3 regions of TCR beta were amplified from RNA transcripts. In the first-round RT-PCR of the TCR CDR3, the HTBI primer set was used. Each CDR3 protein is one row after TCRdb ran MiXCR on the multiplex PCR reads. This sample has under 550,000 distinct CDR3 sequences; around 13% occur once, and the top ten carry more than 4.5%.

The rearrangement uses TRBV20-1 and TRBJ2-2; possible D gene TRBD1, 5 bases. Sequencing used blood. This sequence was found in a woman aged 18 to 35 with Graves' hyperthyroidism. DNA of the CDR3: TGCAGTGCTAGAGATCAGGGCAGACCGAACACCGGGGAGCTGTTTTTT. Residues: CSARDQGRPNTGELFF.